This is a list of T cell receptor beta chains from one sample in a study of early T cells in non-severe SARS-CoV-2 infection. TCRdb recomputed calls from the 5' RACE reads with MiXCR, one row per CDR3 protein. The sample has 65,000 to 85,000 distinct CDR3 sequences, roughly 13% seen once. Material for sequencing was whole blood. Every receptor here comes from an adult who was a healthcare worker with PCR-confirmed SARS-CoV-2 infection or an uninfected control (not recorded which). The CDR3 runs from the conserved cysteine through the conserved F or W. Each record gives: J gene, V gene, clone size, D gene, CDR3 DNA, CDR3 protein. The D gene is left open where the match is weak. Rows give clone size only sometimes, using once, few, many, or a class for an expanded clone.

TRBJ2-3 TRBV10-3 few - TGTGCCATCAGTGATGCTGATACGCAGTATTTT CAISDADTQYF
TRBJ2-7 TRBV3-1 - - TGTGCCAGCAGCCAAGCGGGACTGAGCTACGAGCAGTACTTC CASSQAGLSYEQYF
TRBJ2-7 TRBV13 many TRBD1 TGTGCCAGCAGCTTACCCCCCGGGACAGGGTCCCCCGAGCAGTACTTC CASSLPPGTGSPEQYF
TRBJ2-7 TRBV12-5 few - TGTGCTAGTGGCTTTGGACCGGGGGCGACCTCCGAGCAGTACTTC CASGFGPGATSEQYF
TRBJ1-5 TRBV2 many - TGTGCCAGCACAGTGGTCGGGGATCCTCAGCCCCAGCATTTT CASTVVGDPQPQHF
TRBJ2-5 TRBV28 - TRBD1 TGTGCCAGCAGGCCGGGACAGGGAGAGACCCAGTACTTC CASRPGQGETQYF
TRBJ2-1 TRBV5-1 few - TGCGCCAGCAGCTGGGGTTTGAGGGGCTCCTACAATGAGCAGTTCTTC CASSWGLRGSYNEQFF
TRBJ1-2 TRBV14 - - TGTGCCAGCAGCAAGGGGGACTATGGCTACACCTTC CASSKGDYGYTF
TRBJ2-7 TRBV28 - - TGTGCCAGCAATGAACAGGGATACCCCTACGAGCAGTACTTC CASNEQGYPYEQYF
TRBJ1-2 TRBV28 - - TGTGCCACCCTCGTGGAGGAGACCAACTATGGCTACACCTTC CATLVEETNYGYTF
TRBJ1-1 TRBV11-2 - - TGTGCCAGCAGCTTCCCCCGGGGACGAGGGGTAAACACTGAAGCTTTCTTT CASSFPRGRGVNTEAFF
TRBJ2-3 TRBV14 few - TGTGCCAGCAGCCAAGTAACTGCAATCCCTAGCACAGATACGCAGTATTTT CASSQVTAIPSTDTQYF
TRBJ2-5 TRBV18 - - TGTGCCAGCTCACCAAACAGGGCAGAGACCCAGTACTTC CASSPNRAETQYF
TRBJ2-7 TRBV7-8 few - TGTGCCAGCAGCGGGACTCTTTCTGAGCAGTACTTC CASSGTLSEQYF
TRBJ2-2 TRBV28 many - TGTGCCAGCAGTATGGCGGTCACCGGGGAGCTGTTTTTT CASSMAVTGELFF
TRBJ2-3 TRBV7-2 many - TGTGCCAGCAGCACGACCGGGTCCCGGCAGTATTTT CASSTTGSRQYF